This T cell receptor beta chain was identified during a study of cytomegalovirus exposure and HLA in healthy donors. Study-level background: The roughly 670 first-cohort repertoires shared a platform with the 120 or so validation repertoires, as reported in a later analysis. Findings and limits, study-wide: The study designated over 150 TCR beta chains cytomegalovirus-associated. Cytomegalovirus status was reportedly diagnosed by the classifier with high specificity and sensitivity.

The repertoire was sequenced with immunoSEQ multiplex PCR; TCRdb's copy has only in-frame clones and lacks some. The sample has 150,000 to 200,000 clones, around 82% seen once. V dropped 5 bases and J dropped 8 bases, with 8 bases sitting between them. Germline CDR1 is SNHLY and CDR2 is FYNNEI. CDR3 size: 11 residues. About this clone: Its antigen is not known.

This TCR was sampled from a woman under 30 in good health and CMV-seropositive. This chain connects TRBV2 to TRBJ2-3; D call uncertain. Sequencing was carried out using PBMCs. CDR3: CASSLEATQYF. The DNA for the CDR3 is TGTGCCAGCAGTCTCGAGGCTACGCAGTATTTT. Full variable domain (missing parts from reference TRBV2 and TRBJ2-3): EPEVTQTPSHQVTQMGQEVILRCVPISNHLYFYWYRQILGQKVEFLVSFYNNEISEKSEIFDDQFSVERPDGSNFTLKIRSTKLEDSAMYFCASSLEATQYFGPGTRLTVL.